Below, 17 T cell receptor beta chains from the same sample are listed, as sequenced in a study of Graves' ophthalmopathy and Graves' hyperthyroidism (dated by TCRdb to between 2018 and 2020). The sample was run on an Illumina HiSeq 2000. For repertoire sequencing, the TCR beta CDR3 regions were amplified from RNA transcripts. The first round was an RT-PCR using HTBI primers with the Qiagen OneStep RT-PCR kit, and this first round was followed by a second-round multiplex PCR, then size selection and purification. TCRdb reprocessing: public reads trimmed at Q25 with fastp, clones called with MiXCR, in-frame beta chains kept. Each CDR3 protein appears once, grouped with its most common genes and DNA. The sample table records some 210,000 distinct CDR3 sequences; around 30% of these occur just once. The ten most abundant clones make up approximately 9% of the sample. Sequences were obtained from peripheral blood. The receptors stem from a man aged 50-59 years with Graves' ophthalmopathy. Donor details come from another sample of the same person, matched by shared clones.

Ten or more counts support this clonotype. V and J are TRBV7-2 and TRBJ1-2; D perhaps matches TRBD1 (5 bases). The CDR3 length is 14 residues. CDR1 and CDR2 (germline): SGHTA, FQGNSA. With 7 bases removed from V and 4 bases from J, the gap between germline ends came to 16 bases. CDR3 sequence: CASNRDGPSYGYTF. The CDR3 region has the DNA TGTGCCAGCAACCGGGACGGCCCATCCTATGGCTACACCTTC.

In its sample, this clonotype was seen many times. J is TRBJ2-7 and V is TRBV7-8; 7 bases line up with TRBD2. CDR3 length equals 15 residues. J gave up 2 bases and V 2 bases, and 6 bases lay outside the gene matches. Germline CDR1 and CDR2: SGHVS and FQNEAQ. CDR3 nucleotides: TGTGCCAGCAGCTTAAGCGGGGAGGGTACCTACGAGCAGTACTTC. Its protein is CASSLSGEGTYEQYF.

This clonotype was found many times. V usage is TRBV15 and J usage is TRBJ2-1; the match to TRBD2 covers 11 bases. The germline CDR1 and CDR2 sequences are LNHNV and YYDKDF (reference sequence). V trimming: 5 bases; J trimming: 2 bases; junction bases outside the gene matches: 5. This CDR3 spans 16 amino acids. The CDR3 protein is CATSSNSGRAYNEQFF. The CDR3 bases are TGTGCCACCAGCTCCAATAGCGGGAGGGCCTACAATGAGCAGTTCTTC.

In its sample, this clonotype was seen many times. The chain carries TRBV29-1 and TRBJ2-7; a possible D gene is TRBD2 (6 bases). The CDR3 is made up of 13 amino acids. The V and J ends lost 5 bases and 3 bases respectively, with 14 bases between them. Germline loops: CDR1 SQVTM, CDR2 ANQGSEA. The CDR3 nucleotides are TGCAGCGTTAATCGGGACTCTAGCTACGAGCAGTACTTC. Amino acids: CSVNRDSSYEQYF.

This clonotype was observed at least ten times. This sequence joins TRBV11-2 and TRBJ2-7; the D gene is possibly TRBD1 (6 bases). With 5 bases removed from V and 4 bases from J, the gap between germline ends came to 9 bases. From germline, CDR1 is SGHAT and CDR2 FQNNGV. The CDR3 runs 12 residues. The CDR3 region is CASSKTGYEQYF. The CDR3 nucleotides read TGTGCCAGCAGCAAAACAGGGTACGAGCAGTACTTC.

The sample holds many counts of this clonotype. The CDR3 DNA follows: TGTGCCAGCAGCGTCCACAAAGGGGCGGGGTACCAGCTAGCCAAAAACATTCAGTACTTC. This codes for CASSVHKGAGYQLAKNIQYF. The chain joins TRBV9 to TRBJ2-4, with a weak D call TRBD2 (6 bases). CDR3 size: 20 residues. Germline V gives CDR1 SGDLS, CDR2 YYNGEE. Trimming cost V 2 bases and J 0 bases, with 24 bases left between them.

This clonotype was seen many times. The chain employs TRBV7-2 and TRBJ1-5; no firm D call. The CDR3 runs 13 residues. Germline CDR1 and CDR2: SGHTA and FQGNSA. With 3 bases removed from V and 5 bases from J, the gap between germline ends came to 8 bases. The CDR3 bases are TGTGCCAGCAGCTTTGGGAATGATCAGCCCCAGCATTTT. It codes for CASSFGNDQPQHF. Using reference TRBV7-2 and TRBJ1-5 for the parts outside the CDR3, the full variable domain is GAGVSQSPSNKVTEKGKDVELRCDPISGHTALYWYRQSLGQGLEFLIYFQGNSAPDKSGLPSDRFSAERTGGSVSTLTIQRTQQEDSAVYLCASSFGNDQPQHFGDGTRLSIL.

This clonotype was seen at least ten times. This sequence joins TRBV5-1 and TRBJ2-4, with TRBD2 identical over 10 bases. The CDR3 has 16 amino acids. After removal of 3 bases from V and 3 bases from J, the junction contained 6 bases not matched to a gene. Germline lookup yields CDR1 SGHRS and CDR2 YFSETQ. CDR3 bases: TGCGCCAGCAGCTCCAGCGGGAGGGCGGGCAAAAACATTCAGTACTTC. It translates to CASSSSGRAGKNIQYF.

There are many counts of this clonotype. The CDR3 here is CASSYSMGQVALTQYF. CDR3 nucleotide sequence: TGTGCCAGCAGTTACTCGATGGGACAGGTGGCACTGACCCAGTACTTC. The V gene is TRBV6-5, the J gene TRBJ2-5; 8 nucleotides align to TRBD1. The CDR3 extends over 16 amino acids. Germline V CDR1 and CDR2: MNHEY, SVGAGI. The ends lost 0 bases at V and 7 bases at J; junction bases unmatched: 10.

This clonotype was detected ten times or more. The chain combines TRBV2 with TRBJ2-7, with TRBD2 identical over 10 bases. This CDR3 contains 16 residues. The V segment lost 2 bases and the J segment 3 bases; nucleotides outside the gene matches: 7. CDR1 SNHLY and CDR2 FYNNEI come from the germline V gene. CDR3 in DNA: TGTGCCAGCAGTGAATCCCTAGCGGGAGATTACTACGAGCAGTACTTC. Protein: CASSESLAGDYYEQYF.

The table lists this clonotype with many counts. The chain has TRBV20-1 and TRBJ1-6, with a weak D call TRBD1 (5 bases). Germline V gene data show CDR1 as DFQATT and CDR2 as SNEGSKA (reference sequence). CDR3 length: 13 residues. V lost 7 bases to trimming and J lost 7 bases, with 14 bases between them. CDR3 sequence (DNA): TGCAGTGGCAGAGGCAGGGTGAATTCACCCCTCCACTTT. Protein sequence: CSGRGRVNSPLHF.

This clonotype was observed at least ten times. The V gene is TRBV21-1, the J gene TRBJ2-3; the table gives TRBD2 as D, unverified against the DNA. TRBV21-1 is annotated as a pseudogene. CDR3 length: 19 amino acids. The CDR3 is CASSWTSGSTASGTDTQYF. The CDR3, as DNA: TGTGCCAGCAGCTGGACTAGCGGGAGTACGGCTTCCGGCACAGATACGCAGTATTTT.

This clonotype has a count of ten or more. V is TRBV3-1 and J is TRBJ1-1; no reliable D call. The CDR3 has 11 residues. Between the trimmed V and J ends, which lost 2 bases and 4 bases, there was a span of 2 bases. Germline CDR1 and CDR2: LGHDT and YNNKEL (reference sequence). The CDR3 coding sequence is TGTGCCAGCAGCCAACTCACTGAAGCTTTCTTT. Its translation is CASSQLTEAFF.

This clonotype was picked up many times. The chain uses TRBV6-2 or TRBV6-3 and TRBJ2-5; 12 nucleotides agree with TRBD2. Germline-derived CDR1 and CDR2 are MNHEY and SVGEGT. This CDR3 has 16 residues. The J segment lost 4 bases and the V segment lost 2 bases, leaving 5 bases of the junction unmatched. The CDR3 loop is CASSYNLLAGGETQYF. DNA of the CDR3: TGTGCCAGCAGTTACAACTTACTAGCGGGAGGAGAGACCCAGTACTTC.

This clonotype has a count of ten or more. V usage is TRBV19 and J usage is TRBJ2-7; D is possibly TRBD2 (6 bases). Germline-derived CDR1 and CDR2 are LNHDA and SQIVND (reference sequence). V dropped 3 bases and J dropped 2 bases, with 14 bases sitting between them. This CDR3 is built from 15 residues. Written as DNA, the CDR3 is TGTGCCAGTAGTATTGCTGCCGGGGGACCCTACGAGCAGTACTTC. It is translated as CASSIAAGGPYEQYF.

This clonotype was detected only a few times. This rearrangement joins TRBV12-3 or TRBV12-4 to TRBJ1-1; 11 bases match TRBD1. V shed 2 bases, J shed 5 bases, and the junction held 4 bases outside the gene matches. The CDR3 covers 15 residues. The CDR3 is CASSLWTGGTTEAFF. The CDR3 nucleotides are TGTGCCAGCAGTTTATGGACAGGGGGCACAACTGAAGCTTTCTTT.

The count of this clonotype is one. The gene calls are TRBV7-2 and TRBJ2-7, with 7 bases fitting TRBD2. The V gene's germline CDR1 is SGHTA and CDR2 FQGNSA. J was trimmed by 3 bases and V by 0 bases; bases with no gene match: 8. The CDR3 sequence is 16 residues long. CDR3 residues: CASSLARRELVYEQYF. CDR3 nucleotide sequence: TGTGCCAGCAGCTTAGCGCGGCGGGAGCTGGTCTACGAGCAGTACTTC.